The present entry profiles one TCR beta chain with its context. The data were obtained in a study of blood T cell repertoires in COVID-19. As for the study in general: Acute and convalescent COVID-19 specimens originated in the United States, Italy and Spain.

Data came from immunoSEQ multiplex PCR; TCRdb stores just in-frame clones and leaves some out. The sample shows about 95,000 clones, roughly 80% of them seen only once. CDR3 size: 16 residues. CDR1 is SGHVS and CDR2 is FNYEAQ in the germline V gene. V was clipped by 5 bases and J by 3 bases; unmatched bases: 11. The V gene is TRBV7-6, the J gene TRBJ2-3; 7 nucleotides align to TRBD1. The receptor was derived from a human donor in a cohort sampled during active COVID-19. Sample: peripheral blood. The CDR3 DNA follows: TGTGCCAGCAGCCTAATGACAGGGACCGGAACAGATACGCAGTATTTT. Translating it yields CASSLMTGTGTDTQYF.